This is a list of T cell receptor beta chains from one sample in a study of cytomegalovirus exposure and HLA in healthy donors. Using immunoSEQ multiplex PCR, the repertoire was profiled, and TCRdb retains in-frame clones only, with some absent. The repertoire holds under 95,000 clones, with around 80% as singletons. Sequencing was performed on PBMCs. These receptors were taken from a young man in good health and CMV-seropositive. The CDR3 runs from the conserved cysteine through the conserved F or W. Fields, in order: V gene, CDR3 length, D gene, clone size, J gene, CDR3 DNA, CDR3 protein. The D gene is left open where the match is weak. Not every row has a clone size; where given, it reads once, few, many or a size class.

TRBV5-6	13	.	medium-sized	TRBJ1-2	TGTGCCAGCAGCTCGTCAGGGGACTATGGCTACACCTTC	CASSSSGDYGYTF
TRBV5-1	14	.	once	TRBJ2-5	TGCGCCAGCAGCTTGCCACTCTCCCAGGGGACCCAGTACTTC	CASSLPLSQGTQYF
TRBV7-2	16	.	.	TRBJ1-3	TGTGCCAGCAGCCTCCCCCCCCGGGTCTCTGGAAACACCATATATTTT	CASSLPPRVSGNTIYF
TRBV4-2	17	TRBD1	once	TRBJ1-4	TGTGCCAGCAGCCAGTCCAGGGACAGCCCAACTAATGAAAAACTGTTTTTT	CASSQSRDSPTNEKLFF
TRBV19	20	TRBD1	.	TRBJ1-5	TGTGCCAGTAGTATCACCCGACCGGGACAGGGTCCCTATAGCAATCAGCCCCAGCATTTT	CASSITRPGQGPYSNQPQHF
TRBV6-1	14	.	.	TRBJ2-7	TGTGCCAGCAGTGAAGCTTGGGCCGACTACGAGCAGTACTTC	CASSEAWADYEQYF
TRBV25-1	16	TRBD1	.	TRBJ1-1	TGTGCCAGCAGTGCGTTTTTCGGGACAGAGAACACTGAAGCTTTCTTT	CASSAFFGTENTEAFF
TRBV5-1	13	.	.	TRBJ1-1	TGCGCCAGCAGCTTGGGGGGCTTCACTGAAGCTTTCTTT	CASSLGGFTEAFF
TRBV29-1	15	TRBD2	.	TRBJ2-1	TGCAGCGTAGGCTTACTAGCGATGCCCTACAATGAGCAGTTCTTC	CSVGLLAMPYNEQFF
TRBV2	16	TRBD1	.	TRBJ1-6	TGTGCCAGCAGTGAGTCGTTTGGACAGGCGAATTCACCCCTCCACTTT	CASSESFGQANSPLHF
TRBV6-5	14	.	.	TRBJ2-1	TGTGCCAGCAGTTACCGAGGAGCGGGCAATGAGCAGTTCTTC	CASSYRGAGNEQFF
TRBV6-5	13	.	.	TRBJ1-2	TGTGCCAGCAGGTTATCCACAGGGCCTGGCTACACCTTC	CASRLSTGPGYTF
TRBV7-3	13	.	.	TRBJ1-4	TGTGCCAGCAGCTTAACGGAGCATGAAAAACTGTTTTTT	CASSLTEHEKLFF
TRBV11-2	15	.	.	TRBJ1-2	TGTGCCAGCAGCTTTTCAACAGGTGCCAACTATGGCTACACCTTC	CASSFSTGANYGYTF
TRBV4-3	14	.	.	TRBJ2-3	TGCGCCAGCAGCTCGGGATCTTGGGCAGATACGCAGTATTTT	CASSSGSWADTQYF
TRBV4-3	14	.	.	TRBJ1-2	TGCGCCAGCAGCCAAGACTCCCGGGACTATGGCTACACCTTC	CASSQDSRDYGYTF
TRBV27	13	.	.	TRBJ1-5	TGTGCCAGCAGTTTAGGCAGCAATCAGCCCCAGCATTTT	CASSLGSNQPQHF
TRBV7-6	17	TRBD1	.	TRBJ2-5	TGTGCCAGCAGCTTAGGGGGACAGGGGGAGTACCAAGAGACCCAGTACTTC	CASSLGGQGEYQETQYF
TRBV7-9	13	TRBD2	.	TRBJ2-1	TGTGCCAGCGGGACTAGCGAATACAATGAGCAGTTCTTC	CASGTSEYNEQFF
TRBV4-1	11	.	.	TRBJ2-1	TGCGCCAGCAGCCAACCAGGTGAGCAGTTCTTC	CASSQPGEQFF
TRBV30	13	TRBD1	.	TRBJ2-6	TGTGCCGGGACAGGGTCTGGGGCCAACGTCCTGACTTTC	CAGTGSGANVLTF
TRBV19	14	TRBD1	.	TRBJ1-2	TGTGCCAGTAGATCAGACAGGGGCGCTAAAGGCTACACCTTC	CASRSDRGAKGYTF
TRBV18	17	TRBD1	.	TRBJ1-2	TGTGCCAGCTCTCCCCCAATCCGGACAGGGGGGCACTATGGCTACACCTTC	CASSPPIRTGGHYGYTF
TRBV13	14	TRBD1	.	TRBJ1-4	TGTGCCAGCAGCTTTAGGAAGGGGGCCGAAAAACTGTTTTTT	CASSFRKGAEKLFF
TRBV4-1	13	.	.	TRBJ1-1	TGCGCCAGCAGCCAAACGGAACAGGGTGAAGCTTTCTTT	CASSQTEQGEAFF
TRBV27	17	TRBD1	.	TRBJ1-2	TGTGCCAGCAGTCCTTTCCCTGGATACGGACAGGGGAATGGCTACACCTTC	CASSPFPGYGQGNGYTF
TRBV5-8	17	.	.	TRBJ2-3	TGTGCCAGCAGGTTCAGGGTTACTGGCTACATCACAGATACGCAGTATTTT	CASRFRVTGYITDTQYF
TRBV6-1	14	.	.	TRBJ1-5	TGTGCCAGCAGTGAAGGTCATTACGGTCAGCCCCAGCATTTT	CASSEGHYGQPQHF
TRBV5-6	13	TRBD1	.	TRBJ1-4	TGTGCCAGCAGCTCGGGGACAGGGGGCAAACTGTTTTTT	CASSSGTGGKLFF
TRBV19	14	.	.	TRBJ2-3	TGTGCCAGTAGCTCGGGACTCACCACAGATACGCAGTATTTT	CASSSGLTTDTQYF
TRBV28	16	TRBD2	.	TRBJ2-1	TGTGCCAGCAGCCGAAGTCTAGCGGGAGGGCCGGAGGAGCAGTTCTTC	CASSRSLAGGPEEQFF
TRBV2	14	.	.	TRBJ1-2	TGTGCCAGCAGTGAACCCCCGGCAGCGGATGGCTACACCTTC	CASSEPPAADGYTF
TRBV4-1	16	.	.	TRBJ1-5	TGCGCCAGCAGCCAAGATGTTAGGAGCGCTTGGCAGCCCCAGCATTTT	CASSQDVRSAWQPQHF
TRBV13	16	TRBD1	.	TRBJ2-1	TGTGCCAGCAGCTCCGTTTCTCAGGGGGCGCAAAATGAGCAGTTCTTC	CASSSVSQGAQNEQFF
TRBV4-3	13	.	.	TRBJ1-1	TGCGCCAGCAGCCTGTTTTGGTGGACAGAAGCTTTCTTT	CASSLFWWTEAFF
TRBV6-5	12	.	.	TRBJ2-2	TGTGCCAGCAGTTCCGGGTCCGGGGAGCTGTTTTTT	CASSSGSGELFF
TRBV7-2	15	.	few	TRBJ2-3	TGTGCCAGCAGCTTAGGGCCCGGCAGGGCAGATACGCAGTATTTT	CASSLGPGRADTQYF
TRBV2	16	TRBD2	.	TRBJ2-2	TGTGCCACCCTCCTGCGGGGGGACGCGAACACCGGGGAGCTGTTTTTT	CATLLRGDANTGELFF
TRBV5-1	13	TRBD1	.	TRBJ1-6	TGCGCCAGCAGCTTGAGACAGGGGGCACCCCTCCACTTT	CASSLRQGAPLHF
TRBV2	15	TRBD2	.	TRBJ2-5	TGTGCCAGCAGTGGACTAGCGGGACCCCAAGAGACCCAGTACTTC	CASSGLAGPQETQYF
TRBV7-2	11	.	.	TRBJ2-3	TGTGCCAGCAGCAACGGAGATACGCAGTATTTT	CASSNGDTQYF
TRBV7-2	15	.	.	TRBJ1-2	TGTGCCAGCAGCTTCGTGGACAGTTTAAACTATGGCTACACCTTC	CASSFVDSLNYGYTF
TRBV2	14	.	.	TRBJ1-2	TGTGCCAGCGGTAGAGGGGGGGTTAACTATGGCTACACCTTC	CASGRGGVNYGYTF
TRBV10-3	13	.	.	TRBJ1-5	TGTGCCATCAGTGACTCAGACAGTCAGCCCCAGCATTTT	CAISDSDSQPQHF
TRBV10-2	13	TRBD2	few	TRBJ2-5	TGCGCCGGGGGAGCGGGGGGGCGGGAGACCCAGTACTTC	CAGGAGGRETQYF
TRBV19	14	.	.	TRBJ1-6	TGTGCCAGTAGGTGGGGGAGGGAGGATTCACCCCTCCACTTT	CASRWGREDSPLHF
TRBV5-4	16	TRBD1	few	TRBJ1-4	TGTGCCAGCAGCTCGAACGACAGGGATACTAATGAAAAACTGTTTTTT	CASSSNDRDTNEKLFF
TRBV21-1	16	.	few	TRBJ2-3	TGTGCCGGGACGATCTTAGCGGGGTGGTGCACAGATACGCAGTATTTT	CAGTILAGWCTDTQYF